The next 5 T cell receptor beta chains were all read from a single sample in a study of T cells after yellow fever vaccination. TCRdb fed the 5' RACE reads into MiXCR, producing one record per CDR3 protein. The sample holds 360,000 or so distinct CDR3 sequences, 9.5% to 13% seen once. The sample consisted of PBMCs, taken on the day of the first yellow fever vaccination. These receptors were collected from a man between 18 and 35 years old who received the YFV17D yellow fever vaccine.

V gene TRBV7-6 combines with J gene TRBJ1-3, with D unresolved. CDR1 is SGHVS, CDR2 FNYEAQ, per germline. There are 15 residues in the CDR3. The V and J ends lost 1 base and 2 bases respectively, with 9 bases between them. For the CDR3, the DNA is TGTGCCAGCAGCTTAGTATGGGCTGCTGGAAACACCATATATTTT. This codes for CASSLVWAAGNTIYF. The full variable domain, its missing parts supplied by reference TRBV7-6 and TRBJ1-3, is GAGVSQSPRYKVTKRGQDVALRCDPISGHVSLYWYRQALGQGPEFLTYFNYEAQQDKSGLPNDRFSAERPEGSISTLTIQRTEQRDSAMYRCASSLVWAAGNTIYFGEGSWLTVV.

The V gene is TRBV15, the J gene TRBJ2-1, with 9 bases lining up with TRBD2. CDR1 LNHNV and CDR2 YYDKDF come from the germline V gene (reference sequence). V was pared by 5 bases and J by 8 bases, with 13 bases of the junction left unmatched. This CDR3 contains 16 residues. The CDR3 sequence: CATSLRLAVGVDEQFF. The CDR3, as DNA: TGTGCCACCAGCCTTCGACTAGCGGTAGGTGTCGATGAGCAGTTCTTC. The entire variable domain, with the rest obtained from reference TRBV15 and TRBJ2-1, is as follows: DAMVIQNPRYQVTQFGKPVTLSCSQTLNHNVMYWYQQKSSQAPKLLFHYYDKDFNNEADTPDNFQSRRPNTSFCFLDIRSPGLGDTAMYLCATSLRLAVGVDEQFFGPGTRLTVL.

About this clonotype itself: Because the CDR3 is missing its conserved closing phenylalanine or tryptophan, this is likely a read error. The chain combines TRBV5-6 with TRBJ2-3; D may be TRBD2 (5 bases). CDR1 and CDR2 from the germline V gene are SGHDT and YYEEEE. This CDR3 region has 13 residues. V was pared by 1 base and J by 3 bases, with 6 bases between. In nucleotides, the CDR3 is TGTGCCAGCAGCTTGAGACTAACAGATACGCAGTATTAT. Protein sequence: CASSLRLTDTQYY.

The chain couples TRBV24-1 to TRBJ2-7; 9 nucleotides match TRBD1. Germline V gene sequence: CDR1 KGHDR, CDR2 SFDVKD. The CDR3 has 17 amino acids. The V segment lost 1 base and the J segment 6 bases; nucleotides outside the gene matches: 12. The CDR3 region is CATSDLPEGTGNTEQYV. The CDR3 nucleotides are TGTGCCACCAGTGATTTACCAGAGGGGACAGGGAATACCGAGCAGTACGTC.

The V and J genes are TRBV4-1 and TRBJ1-5, with a tentative D call TRBD1 (5 bases). V lost 1 base, J lost 7 bases, and 23 bases lay in between. CDR3 length: 18 residues. CDR1 and CDR2 (germline): MGHRA, YSYEKL. CDR3 bases: TGCGCCAGCAGCCAAGGCCGCAGGGAAGTAGGCAGGAGGCAGCCCCAGCATTTT. Amino acids: CASSQGRREVGRRQPQHF.